The present T cell receptor beta chain was sequenced within a study of T cells in Graves' hyperthyroidism and ophthalmopathy. Whole-study findings and limits: Ophthalmopathy, as predicted by the model, came a median about seven months after the prediction. Stable hyperthyroidism was told apart from ophthalmopathy by a model built on 13 V-J features. Blood also held most thyroid clonotypes expanded beyond 0.001.

Per the germline V gene, CDR1 is SGDLS and CDR2 is YYNGEE. Trimming cost V 3 bases and J 2 bases, with 20 bases left between them. The CDR3 is made up of 17 amino acids. This clonotype appeared a few times. Its antigen is as yet unknown. There were TCR beta CDR3 regions amplified from RNA transcripts. When the TCR CDR3 underwent first-round RT-PCR, the HTBI primer set was used. TCRdb reanalysed the multiplex PCR reads using MiXCR and keeps one entry per CDR3 protein. The top ten hold 16% of the sample, which has 600,000 to 850,000 distinct CDR3 sequences, around 20% seen once. The rearrangement links TRBV9 to TRBJ1-2; D is unclear. The sequence was obtained from a woman between 50 and 59 years old with Graves' hyperthyroidism that later progressed to Graves' ophthalmopathy. The sequenced sample was blood. CDR3 loop: CASSARGSLTINYGYTF. The CDR3 DNA reads as TGTGCCAGCAGCGCCAGAGGATCCCTTACTATCAACTATGGCTACACCTTC.